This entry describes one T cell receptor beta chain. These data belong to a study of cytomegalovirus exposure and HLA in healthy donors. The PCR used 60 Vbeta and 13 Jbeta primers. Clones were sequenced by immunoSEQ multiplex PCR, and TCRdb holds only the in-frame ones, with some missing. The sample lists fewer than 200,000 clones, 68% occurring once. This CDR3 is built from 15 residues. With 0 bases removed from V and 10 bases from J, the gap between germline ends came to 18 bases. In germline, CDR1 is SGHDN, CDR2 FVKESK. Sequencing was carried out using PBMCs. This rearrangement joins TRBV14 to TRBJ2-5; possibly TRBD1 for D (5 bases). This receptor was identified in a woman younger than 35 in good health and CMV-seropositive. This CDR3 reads CASSQDGARIRDQYF. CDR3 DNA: TGTGCCAGCAGCCAAGATGGGGCCAGAATAAGAGACCAGTACTTC.